The following is a T cell receptor beta chain sequence with its context. Its antigen is not identified. Here immunoSEQ multiplex PCR was the method, and the copy in TCRdb shows in-frame clones only, minus some. The table shows approximately 21,000 clones, with about four fifths occurring only once. The sample is drawn from a study of OX40 agonist ivuxolimab in advanced cancers. Overall study findings and caveats: Fewer expanded clones were found on average in CD4+ than in CD8+ T cells.

The CDR3 contains 17 residues. Trimming took 0 bases from V and 0 from J, leaving 12 bases between them. The germline gives CDR1 LGHNA, CDR2 YNFKEQ. This chain connects TRBV4-2 to TRBJ1-5; D call uncertain. The clonotype originates from an adult with an advanced solid tumor such as melanoma, head and neck, liver or kidney cancer. The material was CD4+ or CD8+ T cells sorted from blood, obtained in a trial of the OX40 agonist ivuxolimab. The CDR3, as DNA: TGTGCCAGCAGCCAAGATAGGTCAGCTTATAGCAATCAGCCCCAGCATTTT. It translates to CASSQDRSAYSNQPQHF.